This TCR beta chain was captured in a study of blood T cell repertoires in COVID-19 (dated by TCRdb to 2020 to 2022). The study in broad terms: Collaborator samples came from the United States, Italy and Spain and covered acute and convalescent phases of COVID-19. The material from the prospective study consisted of cDNA or gDNA derived from T cells, B-cell-depleted T cells, or PBMCs. Deeply sampled blood TCRbeta repertoires from subjects exposed to, actively infected with, or recovered from COVID-19 were included in the dataset. The repertoires were released in a freely available public database intended as a resource for research on the immune response to SARS-CoV-2. Samples were obtained from the ongoing ImmuneRACE study (first 160 participants) and from over 1,000 subjects provided by 6 global collaborators. The sample metadata nearly always contained a de-identified subject ID, COVID-19 status, age in years and sex. Where HLA class I and class II types were available, the types were taken from metadata supplied by the sample provider, not from assay-based typing.

Each collaborating institution followed its own protocols to collect whole blood in K2EDTA tubes. For TCRbeta analysis, collaborators shipped samples as frozen whole blood, isolated PBMCs, or DNA extracted from either of those sample types. The CDR3 measures 13 amino acids from cysteine to phenylalanine. Of all the DNA, just the CDR3 is kept, 39 bases in frame from base 1. Trimming leaves V shorter by 2 bases and J shorter by 9 bases, with the junction holding 3 bases beyond the gene matches. The germline V gene encodes CDR1 SGHTA and CDR2 FQGNSA. Summary of the overall study and its limitations: The amount of clinical and demographic metadata varied by source and participant and was provided uncurated.

Concerning this clone: What this receptor recognizes is not known. The record has no base qualities; no much larger clone is one base away.

TCRbeta CDR3 regions were amplified from genomic DNA by means of the immunoSEQ Assay, a bias-controlled multiplex PCR. The original pipeline was this. The number of nucleated cells in each sample was estimated by amplification of reference gene primers within the assay. To quantify the absolute abundance of each unique TCRbeta CDR3 rearrangement, sequence reads were collapsed and filtered. Productive Simpson clonality was computed per sample as the square root of Simpson's diversity index over productive rearrangements. TCRdb carries this immuneACCESS record with in-frame sequences only. Its versions omit some clonotypes, under half of them owing to an unresolved V gene in the studies checked, with the rest unexplained. That table is the source of V, J and clone size, and D and trimming were worked out from the DNA. The sample records roughly 230,000 clones, 83% of which are singletons. The top ten clonotypes cover just under 7.5% of the sample.

The chain couples TRBV7-2 to TRBJ2-1; 8 middle bases align to TRBD2. Sequencing used peripheral blood. This TCR was sampled from a woman aged 45-65 years with acute or convalescent COVID-19. The nucleotides read TGTGCCAGCAGCTTACAGCGGGAGATTGAGCAGTTCTTC. It translates as CASSLQREIEQFF.